The 24 T cell receptor beta chains in this list originate from one sample, sequenced in a study of T cell repertoires in cytomegalovirus infection. Using its own MiXCR run on the reads, TCRdb lists one record per CDR3 protein. The sample lists fewer than 550,000 distinct CDR3 sequences, 10% to 12% occurring once. The sample comprised PBMCs. The receptors were sampled from a human donor in good health (CMV status not recorded). Some clones in this sample may be carry-over from other donors' samples.

This clonotype was counted ten times or more. This chain links TRBV19 with TRBJ1-1; a weak D match, TRBD1 (5 bases). V gave up 9 bases and J gave up 10 bases, with 27 bases separating them. The germline V gene encodes CDR1 LNHDA and CDR2 SQIVND (reference sequence). CDR3 size: 15 residues. The CDR3 DNA reads TGTGCCAGCCAATATAGAAGAGGGGCGCAGGAATTAGCTTTCTTT. Translation gives CASQYRRGAQELAFF.

At least ten counts were recorded for this clonotype. This chain connects TRBV12-3 or TRBV12-4 to TRBJ1-4; D perhaps matches TRBD1 (5 bases). V lost 5 bases and J lost 8, with 9 bases in between. The CDR3 covers 12 residues. The CDR3 nucleotides read TGTGCCAGCAGTCGAAACAGGGAAAAACTGTTTTTT. Translation: CASSRNREKLFF.

This rearrangement joins TRBV2 to TRBJ1-2, with 8 bases matching TRBD1. The trim removed 11 bases at V and 7 bases at J, leaving 12 bases unmatched. The CDR3 runs 13 residues. Looked up from germline, CDR1 is SNHLY and CDR2 is FYNNEI. CDR3 nucleotides: TGTGCCCTACTTGACAGGGGATTGTTTGGCTACACCTTC. It codes for CALLDRGLFGYTF.

This clonotype was detected ten times or more. The gene calls are TRBV24-1 and TRBJ2-7, with D possibly called TRBD1 or TRBD2 (6 bases each). The CDR3 is 15 amino acids. Between the trimmed V and J ends, which lost 5 bases and 1 base, there was a span of 14 bases. Germline CDR1 KGHDR, CDR2 SFDVKD. The CDR3 reads CATSGGAGDSYEQYF. The CDR3 nucleotides are TGTGCCACCAGTGGGGGGGCAGGCGATTCCTACGAGCAGTACTTC.

This clonotype was recorded at least ten times. The rearrangement links TRBV20-1 to TRBJ1-1, with a possible D match to TRBD1 (5 bases). Germline V gives CDR1 DFQATT, CDR2 SNEGSKA (reference sequence). The CDR3 has 12 residues. V was cut by 3 bases and J by 5 bases, with 10 bases left in between. CDR3 in amino acids: CSASHGGTEAFF. The CDR3 nucleotides read TGCAGTGCTAGTCATGGGGGGACTGAAGCTTTCTTT.

This clonotype was counted many times. The chain has TRBV5-1 and TRBJ2-1; D might be TRBD1 (5 bases). The CDR3 is made up of 16 amino acids. V shed 0 bases and J shed 0 bases, with 10 bases lying between them. Germline CDR1 and CDR2: SGHRS and YFSETQ. The CDR3 nucleotides are TGCGCCAGCAGCTTGGACAGGAGTTCCTCCTACAATGAGCAGTTCTTC. Its protein product is CASSLDRSSSYNEQFF.

This clonotype was counted many times. V is TRBV20-1 and J is TRBJ1-5; the D gene is possibly TRBD1 (6 bases). The CDR3 sequence is 16 residues long. Germline lookup yields CDR1 DFQATT and CDR2 SNEGSKA (reference sequence). Trimming cost V 0 bases and J 2 bases, with 14 bases left between them. CDR3 region: CSARDLKAGGNQPQHF. CDR3 DNA sequence: TGCAGTGCTAGAGATCTGAAGGCAGGGGGCAATCAGCCCCAGCATTTT.

This clonotype was recorded many times. The chain recombines TRBV18 with TRBJ1-4; D is perhaps TRBD1 (6 bases). The germline V gene has CDR1 KGHSH and CDR2 LQKENI. The CDR3 length is 14 residues. Deletions cut 6 bases from V and 6 bases from J, with 14 bases between. The CDR3 DNA follows: TGTGCCAGCTCGCCCCGAGCAGGGGATGAAAAACTGTTTTTT. This translates into CASSPRAGDEKLFF. Complete variable domain (other parts from reference TRBV18 and TRBJ1-4): NAGVMQNPRHLVRRRGQEARLRCSPMKGHSHVYWYRQLPEEGLKFMVYLQKENIIDESGMPKERFSAEFPKEGPSILRIQQVVRGDSAAYFCASSPRAGDEKLFFGSGTQLSVL.

On this clonotype: Just one base apart from a much larger clone, this may be a read error. The chain couples TRBV2 to TRBJ2-1; 7 nucleotides align to TRBD1. With 10 bases clipped from V and 7 bases from J, the junction kept 13 bases outside the gene matches. The germline gives CDR1 SNHLY, CDR2 FYNNEI. This CDR3 contains 14 residues. CDR3 sequence: CATLKDRIVNEQFF. CDR3 in DNA: TGTGCCACTCTTAAGGACAGGATTGTTAATGAGCAGTTCTTC.

Note on this clonotype: It may be a read error: a sequence one base away is much more abundant. The J gene is TRBJ2-3, the V gene TRBV5-4; 8 bases match TRBD2. The CDR3 runs to 14 residues. After removal of 4 bases from V and 1 base from J, the junction contained 2 bases not matched to a gene. Germline assignment: CDR1 SGHNT and CDR2 YYREEE (reference sequence). The CDR3 loop is CASSVTSGTDTQYF. CDR3 nucleotide sequence: TGTGCCAGCAGCGTGACTAGCGGCACAGATACGCAGTATTTT.

The chain combines TRBV19 with TRBJ1-1, with a weak D call TRBD1 (5 bases). The CDR3 is made up of 15 amino acids. Trimming took 5 bases from V and 7 from J, leaving 20 bases between them. CDR1 is LNHDA and CDR2 is SQIVND in the germline V gene (reference sequence). The CDR3 DNA sequence: TGTGCCAGTAGTCCGCCCGCCGGGGGGTCAGGTGAAGCTTTCTTT. Its protein product is CASSPPAGGSGEAFF.

This clonotype has at least ten counts. The chain joins TRBV28 to TRBJ1-2; D unclear. V lost 2 bases and J lost 8, with 9 bases in between. The CDR3 is 12 amino acids. CDR1 MDHEN and CDR2 SYDVKM come from the germline V gene. CDR3 bases: TGTGCCAGCAGTTTACTACCGGGAGGCTACACCTTC. It codes for CASSLLPGGYTF.

This clonotype was observed many times. This chain uses TRBV10-3 with TRBJ1-1; D gene ambiguous. The germline V gene has CDR1 ENHRY and CDR2 SYGVKD. The CDR3 runs to 13 residues. V dropped 6 bases and J dropped 0 bases, with 8 bases sitting between them. The DNA of the CDR3 is TGTGCCATCAGGACCGCTATGAACACTGAAGCTTTCTTT. This translates into CAIRTAMNTEAFF.

This chain connects TRBV14 to TRBJ1-2, with TRBD1 as a possible D gene (6 bases). V was pared by 4 bases and J by 0 bases, with 18 bases between. The CDR3 contains 17 residues. Germline V gene sequence: CDR1 SGHDN, CDR2 FVKESK. In nucleotides, the CDR3 is TGTGCCAGCAGCCCTCGACAGCTAAACAGGGCTAACTATGGCTACACCTTC. Translation gives CASSPRQLNRANYGYTF.

This clonotype was detected ten times or more. The chain is built from TRBV20-1 and TRBJ1-4, with unresolved D. CDR3 size: 14 residues. The ends were cut back, 1 base at V and 4 bases at J, with 10 bases in the middle. Germline V lookup: CDR1 DFQATT, CDR2 SNEGSKA (reference sequence). The CDR3: CSARAGSLNEKLFF. The CDR3 coding sequence is TGCAGTGCTAGAGCTGGCAGCCTTAATGAAAAACTGTTTTTT.

The V gene is TRBV7-9, the J gene TRBJ1-4; TRBD1 matches at 10 bases. J gave up 6 bases and V 5 bases, and 24 bases lay outside the gene matches. The CDR3 is 21 residues long. Germline V CDR1 and CDR2: SEHNR, FQNEAQ (reference sequence). CDR3 nucleotides: TGTGCCAGCAGCCCCCCTCCGGTACGGGACAGGGGACCGAGAGGGGATGAAAAACTGTTTTTT. Encoded protein: CASSPPPVRDRGPRGDEKLFF.

This clonotype was seen ten or more times. V usage is TRBV2 and J usage is TRBJ2-5, with TRBD1 matching over 8 bases. V gave up 5 bases and J gave up 3 bases; unmatched junction bases: 2. This CDR3 has 13 amino acids. Germline CDR1 SNHLY, CDR2 FYNNEI. In nucleotides, the CDR3 is TGTGCCAGCAGTCAGGACAGGGAAGAGACCCAGTACTTC. Its translation is CASSQDREETQYF.

This clonotype has at least ten counts. The chain employs TRBV6-5 and TRBJ1-1; D might be TRBD1 (6 bases). V dropped 2 bases and J dropped 7 bases, with 11 bases sitting between them. Per germline, CDR1 MNHEY and CDR2 SVGAGI. CDR3 length: 13 residues. The CDR3 is CASSYGQTFEAFF. CDR3 coding DNA: TGTGCCAGCAGTTACGGACAGACCTTTGAAGCTTTCTTT.

This clonotype was picked up many times. The chain links TRBV7-9 to TRBJ2-5, with D possibly being TRBD1 (5 bases). The CDR3 runs to 12 residues. The ends were cut back, 4 bases at V and 7 bases at J, with 10 bases in the middle. Germline loops: CDR1 SEHNR, CDR2 FQNEAQ (reference sequence). This chain's CDR3 is CASSWTSATQYF. CDR3 nucleotide sequence: TGTGCCAGCAGCTGGACAAGTGCGACCCAGTACTTC.

For this clonotype: It may be a read error: a sequence one base away is much more abundant. The chain links TRBV18 to TRBJ2-1; D is unclear. Germline-derived CDR1 and CDR2 are KGHSH and LQKENI. The CDR3 contains 12 residues. CDR3 residues: CTSSPQTDEQFF. CDR3 DNA sequence: TGTACCAGCTCACCCCAGACTGATGAGCAGTTCTTC.

This clonotype was counted between two and nine times. V usage is TRBV29-1 and J usage is TRBJ2-7, with D tentatively TRBD1 or TRBD2 (5 bases each). Germline-derived CDR1 and CDR2 are SQVTM and ANQGSEA. The CDR3 has 15 amino acids. The ends were cut back, 1 base at V and 4 bases at J, with 17 bases in the middle. The CDR3 loop is CSVEVRDVGAYEQYF. For the CDR3, the DNA is TGCAGCGTTGAAGTAAGGGACGTGGGAGCATACGAGCAGTACTTC.

This clonotype was counted many times. The V call is TRBV7-3, the J call TRBJ1-3; the match to TRBD1 covers 7 bases. The CDR3 covers 14 residues. Per germline, CDR1 SGHTA and CDR2 FQGTGA. V was clipped by 6 bases and J by 0 bases; unmatched bases: 2. This CDR3 is CASSRDSSGNTIYF. The CDR3 coding sequence is TGTGCCAGCAGTCGGGACAGCTCTGGAAACACCATATATTTT.

This clonotype was seen repeatedly, ten times or more. The chain uses TRBV27 and TRBJ1-1, with 8 bases matching TRBD1. CDR1 MNHEY and CDR2 SMNVEV come from the germline V gene (reference sequence). There are 14 residues in the CDR3. V lost 2 bases to trimming and J lost 7 bases; unmatched junction nucleotides: 6. CDR3 amino acids: CASSLQTGESEAFF. For the CDR3, the DNA is TGTGCCAGCAGTTTACAGACAGGGGAGAGTGAAGCTTTCTTT.

This clonotype occurred many times. The chain links TRBV2 to TRBJ1-1; D is ambiguous. The CDR3 has 14 residues. V gave up 9 bases and J gave up 1 base, with 15 bases separating them. Germline lookup yields CDR1 SNHLY and CDR2 FYNNEI. The CDR3 coding sequence is TGTGCCAGTTTCAGACGGGAGGGGAACACTGAAGCTTTCTTT. The encoded protein is CASFRREGNTEAFF.